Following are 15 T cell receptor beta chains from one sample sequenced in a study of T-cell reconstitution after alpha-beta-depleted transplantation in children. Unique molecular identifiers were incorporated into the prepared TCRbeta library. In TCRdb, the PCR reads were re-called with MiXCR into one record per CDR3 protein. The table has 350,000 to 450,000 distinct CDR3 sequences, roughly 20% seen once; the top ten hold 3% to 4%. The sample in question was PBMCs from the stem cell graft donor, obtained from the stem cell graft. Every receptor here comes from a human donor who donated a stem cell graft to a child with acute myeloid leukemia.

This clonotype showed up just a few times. The CDR3 loop is CASSTGTGLGEQFF. The CDR3 nucleotides read TGTGCCAGCAGCACCGGGACAGGGCTCGGTGAGCAGTTCTTC. V and J are TRBV12-3 or TRBV12-4 and TRBJ2-1; 9 nucleotides match TRBD1. The CDR3 totals 14 residues. The ends lost 6 bases at V and 9 bases at J; junction bases unmatched: 9.

In nucleotides, the CDR3 is TGTGCCAGCAGTAGAACTGGGGCCAACGTCCTGACTTTC. It translates to CASSRTGANVLTF. The chain couples TRBV28 to TRBJ2-6; D is unresolved. Deletions cut 5 bases from V and 2 bases from J, with 4 bases between. This CDR3 spans 13 amino acids. Germline V gives CDR1 MDHEN, CDR2 SYDVKM. Full variable domain (missing parts from reference TRBV28 and TRBJ2-6): DVKVTQSSRYLVKRTGEKVFLECVQDMDHENMFWYRQDPGLGLRLIYFSYDVKMKEKGDIPEGYSVSREKKERFSLILESASTNQTSMYLCASSRTGANVLTFGAGSRLTVL.

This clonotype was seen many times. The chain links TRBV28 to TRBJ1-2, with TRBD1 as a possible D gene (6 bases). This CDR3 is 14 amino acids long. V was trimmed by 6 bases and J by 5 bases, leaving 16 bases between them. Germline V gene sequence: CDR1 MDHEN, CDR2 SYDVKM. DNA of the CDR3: TGTGCCAGCAGCCTCATAAAAACAGGGTATGGCTACACCTTC. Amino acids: CASSLIKTGYGYTF.

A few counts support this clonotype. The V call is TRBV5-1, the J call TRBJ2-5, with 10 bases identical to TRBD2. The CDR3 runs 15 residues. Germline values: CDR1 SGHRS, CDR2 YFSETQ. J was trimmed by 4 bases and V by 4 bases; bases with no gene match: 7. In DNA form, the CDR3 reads TGCGCCAGCAGCCCCCGGACTAGCGGAGGAGAGACCCAGTACTTC. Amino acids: CASSPRTSGGETQYF.

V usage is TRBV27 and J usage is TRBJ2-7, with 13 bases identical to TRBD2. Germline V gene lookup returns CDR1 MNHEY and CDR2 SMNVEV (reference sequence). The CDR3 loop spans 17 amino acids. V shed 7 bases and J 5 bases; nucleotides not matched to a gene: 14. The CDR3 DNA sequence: TGTGCCAGCAACGTGGGGAACCTCGGACTAGCGGGAGACGAGCAGTACTTC. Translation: CASNVGNLGLAGDEQYF.

DNA for the CDR3: TGTGCCAGCAGCCCTGTACAGAGAAATGAAAAACTGTTTTTT. Encoded protein: CASSPVQRNEKLFF. The chain is built from TRBV6-1 and TRBJ1-4; D remains ambiguous. CDR1 is MNHNS, CDR2 SASEGT, per germline. This CDR3 is built from 14 residues. The V end lost 6 bases, the J end lost 5 bases, and 13 bases lay between the germline ends.

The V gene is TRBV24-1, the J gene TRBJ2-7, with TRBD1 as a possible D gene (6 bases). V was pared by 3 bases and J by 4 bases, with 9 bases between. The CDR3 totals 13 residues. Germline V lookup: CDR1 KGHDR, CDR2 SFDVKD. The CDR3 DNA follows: TGTGCCACCAGTGATCCACAGGGTTACGAGCAGTACTTC. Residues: CATSDPQGYEQYF.

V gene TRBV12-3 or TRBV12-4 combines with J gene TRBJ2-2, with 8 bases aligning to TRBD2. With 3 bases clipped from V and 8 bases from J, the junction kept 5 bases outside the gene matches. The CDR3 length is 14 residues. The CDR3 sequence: CASSFQRERGELFF. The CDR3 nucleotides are TGTGCCAGCAGTTTTCAGCGGGAGCGGGGGGAGCTGTTTTTT.

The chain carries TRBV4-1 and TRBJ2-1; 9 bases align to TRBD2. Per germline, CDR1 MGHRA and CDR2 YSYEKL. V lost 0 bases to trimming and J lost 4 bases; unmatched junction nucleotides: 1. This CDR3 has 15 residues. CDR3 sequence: CASSQETSGYNEQFF. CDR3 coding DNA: TGCGCCAGCAGCCAAGAGACTAGCGGTTACAATGAGCAGTTCTTC.

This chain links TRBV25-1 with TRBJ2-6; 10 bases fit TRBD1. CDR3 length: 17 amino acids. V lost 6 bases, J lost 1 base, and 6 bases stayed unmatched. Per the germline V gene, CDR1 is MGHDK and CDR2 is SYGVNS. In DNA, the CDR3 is TGTGCCAGCAGCGGGACAGGGGTGATATCTGGGGCCAACGTCCTGACTTTC. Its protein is CASSGTGVISGANVLTF.

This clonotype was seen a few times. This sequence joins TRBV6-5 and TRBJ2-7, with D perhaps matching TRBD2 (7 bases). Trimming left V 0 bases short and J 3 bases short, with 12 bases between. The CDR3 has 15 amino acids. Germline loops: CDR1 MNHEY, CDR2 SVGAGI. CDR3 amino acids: CASSYSLGGDYEQYF. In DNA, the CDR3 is TGTGCCAGCAGTTACTCATTAGGGGGGGACTACGAGCAGTACTTC.

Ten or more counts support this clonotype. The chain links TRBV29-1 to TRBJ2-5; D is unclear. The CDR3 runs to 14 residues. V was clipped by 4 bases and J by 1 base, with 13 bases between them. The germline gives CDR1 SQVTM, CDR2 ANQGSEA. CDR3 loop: CSVAAAGAQETQYF. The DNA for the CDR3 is TGCAGCGTTGCGGCAGCAGGAGCCCAAGAGACCCAGTACTTC.

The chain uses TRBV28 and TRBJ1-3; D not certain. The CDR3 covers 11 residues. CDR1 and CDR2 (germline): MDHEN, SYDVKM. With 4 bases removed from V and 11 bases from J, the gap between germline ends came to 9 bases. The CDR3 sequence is CASSYPGPIYF. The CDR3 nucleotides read TGTGCCAGCAGTTATCCAGGACCCATATATTTT.

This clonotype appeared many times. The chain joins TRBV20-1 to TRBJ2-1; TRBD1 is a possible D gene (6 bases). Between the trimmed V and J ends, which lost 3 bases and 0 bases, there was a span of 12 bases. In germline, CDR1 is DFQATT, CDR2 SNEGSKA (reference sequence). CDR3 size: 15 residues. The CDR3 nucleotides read TGCAGTGCTAGTAATCTGGGGGCCTCCTACAATGAGCAGTTCTTC. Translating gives CSASNLGASYNEQFF.

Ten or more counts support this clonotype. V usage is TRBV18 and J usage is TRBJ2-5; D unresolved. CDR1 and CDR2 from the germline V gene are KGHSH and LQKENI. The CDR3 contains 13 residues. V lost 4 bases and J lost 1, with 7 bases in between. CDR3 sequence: CASSRSLQETQYF. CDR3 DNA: TGTGCCAGCTCACGCAGCCTCCAAGAGACCCAGTACTTC.